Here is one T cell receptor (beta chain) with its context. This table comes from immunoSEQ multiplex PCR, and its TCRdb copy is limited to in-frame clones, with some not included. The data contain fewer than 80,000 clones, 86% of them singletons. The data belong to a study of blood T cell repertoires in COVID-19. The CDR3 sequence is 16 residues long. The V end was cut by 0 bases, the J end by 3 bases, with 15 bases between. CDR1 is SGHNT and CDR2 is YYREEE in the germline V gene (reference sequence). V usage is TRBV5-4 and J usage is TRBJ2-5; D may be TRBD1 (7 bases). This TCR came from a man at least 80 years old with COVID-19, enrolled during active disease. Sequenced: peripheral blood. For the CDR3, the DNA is TGTGCCAGCAGCTTGGGGAGGGGGCTAAGTGAAGAGACCCAGTACTTC. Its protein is CASSLGRGLSEETQYF. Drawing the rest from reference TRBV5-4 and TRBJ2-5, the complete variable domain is ETGVTQSPTHLIKTRGQQVTLRCSSQSGHNTVSWYQQALGQGPQFIFQYYREEENGRGNFPPRFSGLQFPNYSSELNVNALELDDSALYLCASSLGRGLSEETQYFGPGTRLLVL.